This T cell receptor (beta chain) was obtained from a study of T cell repertoires in cytomegalovirus infection. Whole-study results and caveats: What dominated the ex vivo response were HLA-C-restricted CMV-specific TCR beta clonotypes. CMV carriers with the relevant HLA were identified by cumulative public TCR beta family frequency.

MiXCR, applied by TCRdb to the reads, yields one record per CDR3 protein. Found here are about 250,000 distinct CDR3 sequences, approximately 7% of them singletons; the top ten hold roughly 6%. Germline CDR1 and CDR2: DFQATT and SNEGSKA (reference sequence). The CDR3 is 15 amino acids. V was trimmed by 0 bases and J by 7 bases, leaving 17 bases between them. This clonotype was seen many times. Its specificity is unknown. Input material: PBMCs. The TCR comes from a human donor in good health (CMV status not recorded). Some clones in this sample may be carry-over from other donors' samples. The chain employs TRBV20-1 and TRBJ2-3; a weak D match, TRBD1 (6 bases). The CDR3 loop is CSARDHDRPLNTQYF. The DNA for the CDR3 is TGCAGTGCTAGAGACCATGACAGGCCCCTTAATACGCAGTATTTT.